The 5 T cell receptor beta chains below come from one sample, sequenced in a study of T cell responses to AZD1222 COVID-19 vaccine. The method was immunoSEQ multiplex PCR; TCRdb's version includes in-frame clones alone and lacks a portion of them. The sample includes more than 90,000 clones, about 86% of them seen just once. Sequencing was performed on peripheral blood, taken on day 0 of AZD1222 vaccination. The receptors were sampled from an adult in good health.

The V and J genes are TRBV18 and TRBJ2-7, with D possibly matching TRBD1 (5 bases). The CDR3 sequence is 13 residues long. Looked up from germline, CDR1 is KGHSH and CDR2 is LQKENI. V dropped 4 bases and J dropped 7 bases, with 14 bases sitting between them. The CDR3 DNA reads TGTGCCAGCTCACTCCTCCAGGGTTGGGAGCAGTACTTC. Translation gives CASSLLQGWEQYF.

In its sample, this clone was seen once. The chain employs TRBV6-6 and TRBJ2-7; tentatively, D is TRBD2 (6 bases). Trimming stripped 3 bases from V and 4 bases from J, with 10 bases between. The CDR3 is made up of 13 amino acids. CDR1 is MNHNY, CDR2 SVGAGI, per germline (reference sequence). This chain's CDR3 is CASSYSGEYEQYF. The CDR3 coding sequence is TGTGCCAGCAGTTATTCGGGGGAGTACGAGCAGTACTTC.

The chain carries TRBV5-1 and TRBJ2-5, with D possibly being TRBD1 (6 bases). Germline V gene data show CDR1 as SGHRS and CDR2 as YFSETQ. With 0 bases removed from V and 4 bases from J, the gap between germline ends came to 16 bases. The CDR3 is 16 amino acids. The DNA for the CDR3 is TGCGCCAGCAGCTTGGCCTCAGGGGCTGTGGGAGAGACCCAGTACTTC. Its translation: CASSLASGAVGETQYF.

The chain uses TRBV6-5 and TRBJ1-5; D is possibly TRBD1 (6 bases). V lost 6 bases, J lost 5 bases, and 11 bases lay in between. The CDR3 totals 13 residues. From germline, CDR1 is MNHEY and CDR2 SVGAGI. The CDR3 DNA sequence: TGTGCCAGCAGACGGGACATTCATCAGCCCCAGCATTTT. This translates into CASRRDIHQPQHF.

The V gene is TRBV5-4, the J gene TRBJ2-1; D unclear. The germline V gene has CDR1 SGHNT and CDR2 YYREEE (reference sequence). Trimming pared 0 bases from V and 0 bases from J, leaving 7 bases between. The CDR3 contains 15 residues. The CDR3, as DNA: TGTGCCAGCAGCTTGGATCGCAGCTCCTACAATGAGCAGTTCTTC. It is translated as CASSLDRSSYNEQFF. Drawing the rest from reference TRBV5-4 and TRBJ2-1, the complete variable domain is ETGVTQSPTHLIKTRGQQVTLRCSSQSGHNTVSWYQQALGQGPQFIFQYYREEENGRGNFPPRFSGLQFPNYSSELNVNALELDDSALYLCASSLDRSSYNEQFFGPGTRLTVL.